These 9 T cell receptor beta chains came from one sample sequenced in a study of OX40 agonist ivuxolimab in advanced cancers. Generated by immunoSEQ multiplex PCR, the TCRdb table keeps only in-frame clones and is missing some. The profile covers fewer than 45,000 clones, with around 89% appearing a single time and around 6.2% taken by the ten largest. Sequenced material: CD4+ or CD8+ T cells sorted from blood, taken in a trial of the OX40 agonist ivuxolimab. The receptor source for this set is an adult with an advanced solid tumor such as melanoma, head and neck, liver or kidney cancer.

This clone came up once. The gene calls are TRBV6-6 and TRBJ2-2; no definite D call. The length of the CDR3 is 14 residues. Deletions cut 2 bases from V and 7 bases from J, with 11 bases between. Germline values: CDR1 MNHNY, CDR2 SVGAGI (reference sequence). CDR3 region: CASSYQGLSGELFF. CDR3 bases: TGTGCCAGCAGTTACCAAGGGTTGAGCGGGGAGCTGTTTTTT.

The chain is built from TRBV4-1 and TRBJ2-7; the match to TRBD1 covers 7 bases. This CDR3 comprises 14 residues. Germline values: CDR1 MGHRA, CDR2 YSYEKL. V trimming: 3 bases; J trimming: 5 bases; junction bases outside the gene matches: 7. CDR3 sequence reads: CASSQQTGWNEQYF. CDR3 DNA: TGCGCCAGCAGCCAGCAGACAGGGTGGAACGAGCAGTACTTC.

This rearrangement joins TRBV11-3 to TRBJ2-2; 8 bases are a match to TRBD2. From germline, CDR1 is SGHNT and CDR2 YENEEA. This CDR3 contains 16 residues. Losses at the gene ends were 3 bases for V and 1 base for J; bases not matched to a gene: 4. DNA of the CDR3: TGTGCCAGCAGCTTTAGCCGGGGGGGGAACACCGGGGAGCTGTTTTTT. The encoded protein is CASSFSRGGNTGELFF.

This sequence joins TRBV11-2 and TRBJ2-1; D unresolved. The CDR3 consists of 12 residues. The germline V gene encodes CDR1 SGHAT and CDR2 FQNNGV. The V end lost 2 bases, the J end lost 8 bases, and 7 bases lay between the germline ends. CDR3 DNA: TGTGCCAGCAGCTTATTGGCCGATGAGCAGTTCTTC. Amino acids: CASSLLADEQFF.

The gene calls are TRBV7-3 and TRBJ2-1; maybe TRBD2 (5 bases). V lost 5 bases, J lost 3 bases, and 11 bases lay in between. This CDR3 contains 14 residues. Germline values: CDR1 SGHTA, CDR2 FQGTGA. CDR3 DNA: TGTGCCAGCAGCCCCACCCGGGGCTACAATGAGCAGTTCTTC. This encodes CASSPTRGYNEQFF.

The V and J genes are TRBV28 and TRBJ2-1; TRBD1 matches at 12 bases. Germline V gives CDR1 MDHEN, CDR2 SYDVKM. V was clipped by 10 bases and J by 7 bases; unmatched bases: 14. The CDR3 is 16 residues long. The CDR3 loop is CATYNAPGQGANEQFF. The CDR3 coding sequence is TGTGCCACCTATAATGCCCCGGGACAGGGGGCTAATGAGCAGTTCTTC.

Worth noting for this clone: One end of the junction is discordant with germline, which a read error may explain. This chain uses TRBV7-7 with TRBJ2-3, with D possibly being TRBD2 (6 bases). CDR1 and CDR2 (germline): SSHAT, FNYEAQ (reference sequence). The CDR3 is 15 amino acids. The CDR3: CASSLEAGFTDTQYF. The CDR3 DNA reads as TGTGCTAGCAGCTTAGAGGCGGGGTTCACAGATACGCAGTATTTT.

This clone was counted a single time. In DNA form, the CDR3 reads TGTGCCGTACAGGTATTGAGCACTGAAGCTTTCTTT. This codes for CAVQVLSTEAFF. The genes are TRBV2 and TRBJ1-1; D might be TRBD1 (5 bases). The CDR3 is 12 amino acids. The V end lost 11 bases, the J end lost 4 bases, and 14 bases lay between the germline ends. Per germline, CDR1 SNHLY and CDR2 FYNNEI.

This clone was found once. The chain joins TRBV19 to TRBJ2-7; 7 bases match TRBD1. The CDR3 is made up of 14 amino acids. CDR1 is LNHDA and CDR2 is SQIVND in the germline V gene (reference sequence). V trimming: 5 bases; J trimming: 1 base; junction bases outside the gene matches: 5. CDR3 bases: TGTGCCAGTAGTCCCGGACAGGTTTCCTACGAGCAGTACTTC. It specifies CASSPGQVSYEQYF. The variable domain in full, with the rest retrieved from reference TRBV19 and TRBJ2-7, is DGGITQSPKYLFRKEGQNVTLSCEQNLNHDAMYWYRQDPGQGLRLIYYSQIVNDFQKGDIAEGYSVSREKKESFPLTVTSAQKNPTAFYLCASSPGQVSYEQYFGPGTRLTVT.